The 19 T cell receptor beta chains below all came from one sample that was sequenced in a study of CD8+ T cells in alopecia areata listed by TCRdb under 2018. Receptor amplification or capture employed the immunoSEQ multiplex PCR assay. RNA was extracted from all samples and reverse transcribed into cDNA as template for TCR sequencing. TCRdb stores this immuneACCESS table with in-frame sequences only. Part of the clones is absent; in the studies checked, under half of the shortfall reflects unresolved V genes, and no reason is known for the rest. This sample gives 130,000 or so clones in total; 85% to 90% of them show up just once. Of the sample, under 15% falls within the top ten clones. The time point label for this specimen denotes: around 29 days on oral tofacitinib. Taken with the paper, the label for treatment or condition translates to: oral pan-JAK inhibitor, 5-10 mg twice daily. The source material was CD8+ T cells sorted from blood, sampled at week 4, from a patient treated with tofacitinib. All receptors come from a human donor with alopecia areata.

The chain employs TRBV5-4 and TRBJ2-7, with 10 bases that match TRBD2. J was trimmed by 3 bases and V by 0 bases; bases with no gene match: 0. This CDR3 is 14 amino acids long. Germline CDR1 is SGHNT and CDR2 is YYREEE (reference sequence). The CDR3 region has the DNA TGTGCCAGCAGCTTGGGGACTAGCGGCTACGAGCAGTACTTC. Its protein is CASSLGTSGYEQYF.

The CDR3 spells CASSHLSGENTEAFF. The CDR3 DNA reads TGCGCCAGCAGCCATCTCTCAGGGGAGAACACTGAAGCTTTCTTT. The V and J genes are TRBV4-1 and TRBJ1-1; a weak D match, TRBD1 (6 bases). The CDR3 is 15 residues long. The germline V and J ends were trimmed by 3 bases and 1 base, with 12 bases remaining between them. CDR1 is MGHRA and CDR2 is YSYEKL in the germline V gene.

The chain couples TRBV29-1 to TRBJ2-1, with 12 positions matching TRBD2. CDR1 SQVTM and CDR2 ANQGSEA come from the germline V gene. The CDR3 runs to 15 residues. V shed 0 bases and J 8 bases; nucleotides not matched to a gene: 5. The CDR3 sequence: CSVEELAGGKDEQFF. The CDR3 DNA sequence: TGCAGCGTTGAAGAACTAGCGGGAGGTAAGGATGAGCAGTTCTTC.

CDR3 in amino acids: CASSPAAGETQYF. Here the CDR3 DNA reads TGTGCCAGTAGTCCGGCCGCGGGGGAGACCCAGTACTTC. This rearrangement joins TRBV19 to TRBJ2-5, with a weak D call TRBD2 (6 bases). The CDR3 runs to 13 residues. V dropped 5 bases and J dropped 5 bases, with 12 bases sitting between them. The germline gives CDR1 LNHDA, CDR2 SQIVND (reference sequence). Full variable domain (rest looked up from reference TRBV19 and TRBJ2-5): DGGITQSPKYLFRKEGQNVTLSCEQNLNHDAMYWYRQDPGQGLRLIYYSQIVNDFQKGDIAEGYSVSREKKESFPLTVTSAQKNPTAFYLCASSPAAGETQYFGPGTRLLVL.

A note on this clone: The sample carries other DNA sequences with the same CDR3. The chain links TRBV5-1 to TRBJ1-1; TRBD1 is a possible D gene (5 bases). From germline, CDR1 is SGHRS and CDR2 YFSETQ. The CDR3 totals 14 residues. Trimming took off 2 bases at V and 4 bases at J, with 12 bases between the two ends. The CDR3: CASSFPGSGTEAFF. Written as DNA, the CDR3 is TGCGCCAGCAGCTTCCCAGGGAGTGGCACTGAAGCTTTCTTT.

The V gene is TRBV19, the J gene TRBJ1-5; tentatively, D is TRBD1 (5 bases). Looked up from germline, CDR1 is LNHDA and CDR2 is SQIVND (reference sequence). This CDR3 comprises 17 residues. V was trimmed by 7 bases and J by 3 bases, leaving 22 bases between them. The CDR3 spells CASTPRSGRDINQPQHF. The CDR3 region has the DNA TGTGCCAGTACCCCACGGTCGGGCAGGGATATCAATCAGCCCCAGCATTTT.

This clone was seen only once. The gene calls are TRBV27 and TRBJ2-3, with D perhaps matching TRBD2 (5 bases). The CDR3 runs to 13 residues. CDR1 MNHEY and CDR2 SMNVEV come from the germline V gene (reference sequence). V was trimmed by 3 bases and J by 4 bases, leaving 8 bases between them. Here the CDR3 DNA reads TGTGCCAGCAGTTTGGGGAGCGCAGATACGCAGTATTTT. Protein product: CASSLGSADTQYF.

The V call is TRBV7-9, the J call TRBJ2-2; the D gene is possibly TRBD2 (5 bases). Germline-derived CDR1 and CDR2 are SEHNR and FQNEAQ (reference sequence). Trimming stripped 1 base from V and 7 bases from J, with 16 bases between. There are 16 residues in the CDR3. In DNA, the CDR3 is TGTGCCAGCAGCTTAGGTGCGACTACTGTGCACGGGGAGCTGTTTTTT. It translates to CASSLGATTVHGELFF. The entire variable domain, with the rest obtained from reference TRBV7-9 and TRBJ2-2, is as follows: DTGVSQNPRHKITKRGQNVTFRCDPISEHNRLYWYRQTLGQGPEFLTYFQNEAQLEKSRLLSDRFSAERPKGSFSTLEIQRTEQGDSAMYLCASSLGATTVHGELFFGEGSRLTVL.

CDR3 residues: CSVDVPREDSYNEQFF. The CDR3 nucleotides read TGCAGCGTTGACGTACCTCGTGAAGACTCCTACAATGAGCAGTTCTTC. The chain is built from TRBV29-1 and TRBJ2-1; no definite D call. The germline V gene has CDR1 SQVTM and CDR2 ANQGSEA. This CDR3 region has 16 residues. Trimming pared 3 bases from V and 0 bases from J, leaving 15 bases between.

The chain uses TRBV6-6 and TRBJ2-1; 8 bases fit TRBD1. CDR3 length: 13 residues. V dropped 7 bases and J dropped 7; count of bases not matched to a gene: 6. CDR1 is MNHNY, CDR2 SVGAGI, per germline (reference sequence). The chain's CDR3 is CASIGTGGNEQFF. CDR3 bases: TGTGCCAGCATTGGGACAGGTGGAAATGAGCAGTTCTTC.

The rearrangement uses TRBV13 and TRBJ2-2; 7 positions match TRBD1. The germline V gene encodes CDR1 PRHDT and CDR2 FYEKMQ (reference sequence). The V and J ends lost 1 base and 5 bases, in that order; junction bases with no gene match: 4. This CDR3 spans 15 amino acids. The DNA for the CDR3 is TGTGCCAGCAGCTTAGAGGGACAGAAGACCGGGGAGCTGTTTTTT. This gives the protein CASSLEGQKTGELFF.

The chain uses TRBV6-6 and TRBJ2-7; unclear D gene. Trimming shortened V by 2 bases and J by 0 bases, and 8 bases separated the two germline ends. The CDR3 length is 14 residues. CDR1 is MNHNY and CDR2 is SVGAGI in the germline V gene (reference sequence). CDR3 DNA sequence: TGTGCCAGCAGTTACGGCGAAACCTCCTACGAGCAGTACTTC. Amino acids: CASSYGETSYEQYF.

This clone has only a few counts. V gene TRBV29-1 combines with J gene TRBJ1-1, with 7 bases aligning to TRBD1. Germline CDR1 is SQVTM and CDR2 is ANQGSEA. The V segment lost 7 bases and the J segment 3 bases; nucleotides outside the gene matches: 5. This CDR3 has 12 residues. CDR3 loop: CSGQGGYTEAFF. The CDR3, as DNA: TGCAGCGGACAGGGAGGGTACACTGAAGCTTTCTTT.

The chain has TRBV7-9 and TRBJ1-5; possibly TRBD1 for D (6 bases). The CDR3 is 12 residues long. Trimming left V 3 bases short and J 11 bases short, with 11 bases between. The germline V gene encodes CDR1 SEHNR and CDR2 FQNEAQ (reference sequence). The CDR3 protein is CASSFGPGAQHF. CDR3 DNA: TGTGCCAGCAGCTTCGGTCCAGGGGCCCAGCATTTT.

The genes are TRBV15 and TRBJ2-3, with D tentatively TRBD1 (5 bases). CDR3 size: 13 residues. CDR1 LNHNV and CDR2 YYDKDF come from the germline V gene (reference sequence). V shed 0 bases and J shed 5 bases, with 6 bases lying between them. CDR3 DNA sequence: TGTGCCACCAGCAGAGATGGACAAGATACGCAGTATTTT. Protein product: CATSRDGQDTQYF.

V and J are TRBV27 and TRBJ2-1; 14 bases match TRBD2. The CDR3 has 15 residues. J was trimmed by 8 bases and V by 5 bases; bases with no gene match: 5. Per germline, CDR1 MNHEY and CDR2 SMNVEV (reference sequence). DNA for the CDR3: TGTGCCAGCAGTACAGGGACTAGCGGGAGTCATGAGCAGTTCTTC. This gives the protein CASSTGTSGSHEQFF.

The J gene is TRBJ2-1, the V gene TRBV5-1, with D maybe TRBD2 (6 bases). The CDR3 is 14 residues long. CDR1 and CDR2 from the germline V gene are SGHRS and YFSETQ. The V end lost 0 bases, the J end lost 8 bases, and 12 bases lay between the germline ends. The CDR3 reads CASSLAGGFHEQFF. As DNA, the CDR3 is TGCGCCAGCAGCTTGGCCGGGGGTTTCCATGAGCAGTTCTTC.

This sequence joins TRBV6-1 and TRBJ2-7; 7 bases are a match to TRBD1. The CDR3 consists of 15 residues. The germline V gene has CDR1 MNHNS and CDR2 SASEGT. With V trimmed by 3 bases and J by 2 bases, 7 bases remained unmatched. Written as DNA, the CDR3 is TGTGCCAGCAGTGACCCGGGACAGACGACCTACGAGCAGTACTTC. It encodes CASSDPGQTTYEQYF.

The chain links TRBV2 to TRBJ2-2; D is ambiguous. The CDR3 consists of 12 residues. V dropped 7 bases and J dropped 2 bases, with 5 bases sitting between them. Germline V gene data show CDR1 as SNHLY and CDR2 as FYNNEI. CDR3 nucleotide sequence: TGTGCCAGCAAGGGAAACACCGGGGAGCTGTTTTTT. Protein: CASKGNTGELFF. Supplemented by reference TRBV2 and TRBJ2-2, the full variable domain reads EPEVTQTPSHQVTQMGQEVILRCVPISNHLYFYWYRQILGQKVEFLVSFYNNEISEKSEIFDDQFSVERPDGSNFTLKIRSTKLEDSAMYFCASKGNTGELFFGEGSRLTVL.